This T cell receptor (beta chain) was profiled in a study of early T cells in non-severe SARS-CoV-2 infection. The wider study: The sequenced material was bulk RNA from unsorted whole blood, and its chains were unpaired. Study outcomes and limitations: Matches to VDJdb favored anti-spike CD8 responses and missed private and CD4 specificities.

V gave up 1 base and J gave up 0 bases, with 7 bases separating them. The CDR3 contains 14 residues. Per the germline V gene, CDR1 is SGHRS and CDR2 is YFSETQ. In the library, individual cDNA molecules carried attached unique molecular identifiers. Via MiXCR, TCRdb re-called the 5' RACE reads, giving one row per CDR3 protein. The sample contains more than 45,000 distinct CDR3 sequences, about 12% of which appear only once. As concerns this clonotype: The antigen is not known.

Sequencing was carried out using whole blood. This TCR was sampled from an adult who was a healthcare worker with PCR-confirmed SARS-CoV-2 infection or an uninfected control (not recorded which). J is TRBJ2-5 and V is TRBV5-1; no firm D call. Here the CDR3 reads CASSLLPDQETQYF. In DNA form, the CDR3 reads TGCGCCAGCAGCTTGCTCCCCGACCAAGAGACCCAGTACTTC.